The rows below give T cell receptor beta chains drawn from one sample of a study of monozygotic twins with cystic fibrosis. Some clones are missing from TCRdb's copy, which holds only in-frame ones; the method was immunoSEQ multiplex PCR. The top ten hold roughly 1.7% of the sample, which has about 36,000 clones, approximately 80% seen once. The sequenced sample was blood. The receptors derive from a girl aged 2 to 10 with cystic fibrosis. Each CDR3 is given with its conserved first and last residue. The D gene is left open where the match is weak. The size entry is marked missing in some rows and otherwise reads once, few, many or a size class.

.,TRBJ2-2,.,TRBV5-1,CASSLRSGYANSNTGELFF,TGCGCCAGCAGCTTGAGGTCAGGGTACGCAAACTCGAACACCGGGGAGCTGTTTTTT
.,TRBJ1-2,.,TRBV5-5,CASRLGPSLGGYTF,TGTGCCAGCAGATTGGGCCCGAGTCTGGGAGGCTACACCTTC
.,TRBJ1-3,few,TRBV5-1,CASSLSGTFSGNTIYF,TGCGCCAGCAGCTTGTCGGGCACTTTCTCTGGAAACACCATATATTTT
.,TRBJ2-7,.,TRBV9,CASSVALADGLYEQYF,TGTGCCAGCAGCGTAGCTCTGGCGGACGGCCTCTACGAGCAGTACTTC
TRBD1,TRBJ1-5,.,TRBV30,CAWSVDRAGPQHF,TGTGCCTGGAGTGTAGACAGGGCCGGGCCCCAGCATTTT
.,TRBJ1-6,.,TRBV19,CASTVPSVSSPLHF,TGTGCCAGTACCGTCCCATCGGTCAGTTCACCCCTCCACTTT
.,TRBJ2-5,once,TRBV5-1,CASSLVVQETQYF,TGCGCCAGCAGCTTGGTAGTCCAAGAGACCCAGTACTTC
TRBD1,TRBJ1-1,.,TRBV5-1,CASSLATGAGGNTEAFF,TGCGCCAGCAGCTTGGCGACAGGGGCTGGGGGAAACACTGAAGCTTTCTTT
.,TRBJ1-2,few,TRBV2,CASSEGGRLGYTF,TGTGCCAGCAGTGAAGGGGGGCGGTTAGGCTACACCTTC
.,TRBJ2-7,.,TRBV9,CASSVDHERQMGEQYF,TGTGCCAGCAGCGTAGACCATGAAAGACAGATGGGAGAGCAGTACTTC
.,TRBJ1-5,.,TRBV5-4,CASSFQPGSNQPQHF,TGTGCCAGCAGCTTTCAGCCAGGTAGCAATCAGCCCCAGCATTTT
.,TRBJ2-3,.,TRBV18,CASGNTDTQYF,TGTGCCAGCGGTAACACAGATACGCAGTATTTT
.,TRBJ2-7,few,TRBV10-3,CAISEQSGFSYEQYF,TGTGCCATCAGTGAGCAATCGGGGTTTTCCTACGAGCAGTACTTC
TRBD2,TRBJ2-1,.,TRBV9,CASSVDGTSGGQFF,TGTGCCAGCAGCGTAGATGGGACTAGCGGGGGGCAGTTCTTC
.,TRBJ1-2,.,TRBV30,CAWNGGGYTF,TGTGCCTGGAACGGAGGGGGCTACACCTTC
.,TRBJ1-5,.,TRBV30,CAWSVTTGNQPQHF,TGTGCCTGGAGTGTCACAACGGGCAATCAGCCCCAGCATTTT
TRBD1,TRBJ2-2,few,TRBV7-3,CASSSTGTVNTGELFF,TGTGCCAGCAGCTCAACCGGGACAGTGAACACCGGGGAGCTGTTTTTT
.,TRBJ1-1,once,TRBV29-1,CSVERGDRTEAFF,TGCAGCGTTGAACGGGGGGATCGGACTGAAGCTTTCTTT
.,TRBJ1-3,.,TRBV29-1,CSVDSGNTIYF,TGCAGCGTCGACTCTGGAAACACCATATATTTT